Each of the 26 T cell receptor delta chains below was sequenced from the same sample in a study of gamma-delta chains in newborns, infants, children. TCRdb used CATT to re-call clones from the reads. The sample shows around 1,800 delta-chain clones, roughly two fifths of them seen only once. The sequenced sample was blood. The receptors stem from a child who had a fever.

This chain connects TRDV2 to TRDJ1; 13 nucleotides align to TRDD3. The trim removed 1 base at V and 9 bases at J, leaving 19 bases unmatched. Looked up from germline, CDR1 is GEAIGNYY and CDR2 is EKD. The CDR3 consists of 19 residues. The CDR3 loop is CACDTARTGGYDVDRQLIF. The CDR3 DNA is TGTGCCTGTGACACGGCCCGTACTGGGGGATACGACGTCGATAGGCAACTCATCTTT.

Comments on this clone: The junction differs from germline at one of its ends, possibly a read error. Additional DNA sequences in this sample encode the identical CDR3. This chain links TRDV2 with TRDJ1, with 10 bases lining up with TRDD3. Germline CDR1 is GEAIGNYY and CDR2 is EKD. The CDR3 consists of 15 residues. CDR3 nucleotides: TGTGCCTGTGACTCACTGGGGGATCACACCGATAAACTCATCTTC. Its translation is CACDSLGDHTDKLIF.

The chain has TRDV2 and TRDJ1; 13 bases match TRDD3. Germline V gives CDR1 GEAIGNYY, CDR2 EKD. The V segment lost 3 bases and the J segment 4 bases; nucleotides outside the gene matches: 7. This CDR3 comprises 16 residues. Here the CDR3 reads CACDVLGDTLIDKLIF. The CDR3 coding sequence is TGTGCCTGTGACGTACTGGGGGATACGTTAATCGATAAACTCATCTTT.

The chain joins TRDV2 to TRDJ3; D is ambiguous. The CDR3 is 13 amino acids. Between the trimmed V and J ends, which lost 4 bases and 2 bases, there was a span of 2 bases. Germline CDR1 reads GEAIGNYY; CDR2 reads EKD. Here the CDR3 DNA reads TGTGCCTGTGATACCTGGGACACCCGACAGATGTTTTTC. Translated, it gives CACDTWDTRQMFF.

In the case of this clone: Mismatch with germline at one junction end may stem from a read error. The chain uses TRDV2 and TRDJ1, with 7 bases fitting TRDD3. This CDR3 spans 17 amino acids. Germline assignment: CDR1 GEAIGNYY and CDR2 EKD. DNA for the CDR3: TGTGCCTGTGACACAGTGATGACGAACTGGGGCACCGATAAACTCACCTTT. Residues: CACDTVMTNWGTDKLTF.

V and J are TRDV2 and TRDJ1, with 9 bases that match TRDD3. CDR1 and CDR2 (germline): GEAIGNYY, EKD. The CDR3 extends over 14 amino acids. J lost 3 bases, V lost 0 bases, and 1 base had no gene match. The CDR3, as DNA: TGTGCCTGTGACACCTGGGGATACGCCGATAAACTCATCTTT. This translates into CACDTWGYADKLIF.

This clone was counted between two and nine times. This chain uses TRDV2 with TRDJ1; 11 bases line up with TRDD3. This CDR3 comprises 15 residues. From germline, CDR1 is GEAIGNYY and CDR2 EKD. V was clipped by 3 bases and J by 3 bases; unmatched bases: 5. The CDR3 coding sequence is TGTGCCTGTGACCCACTGGGGGATATAGCCGATAAACTCATCTTT. It specifies CACDPLGDIADKLIF.

This clone was seen a few times. The rearrangement joins TRDV2 to TRDJ1, with TRDD3 matching over 10 bases. V lost 3 bases and J lost 7; bases outside the gene matches: 28. Germline V gene lookup returns CDR1 GEAIGNYY and CDR2 EKD. The CDR3 consists of 21 residues. The CDR3 is CACDPVLGDAPSDRVPGKLIF. The CDR3 DNA reads as TGTGCCTGTGACCCAGTACTGGGGGATGCGCCGTCCGACAGGGTCCCCGGTAAACTCATCTTT.

This clone appeared a few times. V and J are TRDV2 and TRDJ1; 11 nucleotides agree with TRDD3. The CDR3 totals 14 residues. Germline V CDR1 and CDR2: GEAIGNYY, EKD. Trimming removed 0 bases from V and 4 bases from J; junction bases left unmatched: 0. The CDR3 spells CACDTWGIRDKLIF. The CDR3 nucleotides are TGTGCCTGTGACACCTGGGGGATACGCGATAAACTCATCTTT.

By its share, this clone is large. This CDR3 reads CACARQMFF. For the CDR3, the DNA is TGTGCCTGTGCTCGACAGATGTTTTTC. This chain connects TRDV2 to TRDJ3; D call uncertain. Germline V lookup: CDR1 GEAIGNYY, CDR2 EKD. This CDR3 spans 9 amino acids. Trimming left V 5 bases short and J 13 bases short, with 2 bases between.

This clone has a handful of counts. The chain carries TRDV1 and TRDJ1, with 9 positions matching TRDD3. CDR1 and CDR2 (germline): TSWWSYY, QGS. V lost 0 bases to trimming and J lost 0 bases; unmatched junction nucleotides: 5. The CDR3 totals 17 residues. The CDR3 protein is CALGELRGIQDTDKLIF. The CDR3 DNA reads TGTGCTCTTGGGGAACTTCGGGGGATACAGGACACCGATAAACTCATCTTT.

Worth noting for this clone: A junction boundary mismatches the germline segment, possibly from a read error. The rearrangement joins TRDV2 to TRDJ3; 9 positions agree with TRDD3. This CDR3 has 21 residues. CDR1 and CDR2 from the germline V gene are GEAIGNYY and EKD. CDR3 nucleotide sequence: TGTGCCTGTGACACGGGTACTGGGGGAAGACTGACCTCCCGGGACACCCGACAGATGTTCTTC. Amino acid sequence: CACDTGTGGRLTSRDTRQMFF.

This clone appeared a single time. A junction boundary mismatches the germline segment, possibly from a read error. The J gene is TRDJ1, the V gene TRDV2; 8 nucleotides match TRDD3. Germline CDR1 GEAIGNYY, CDR2 EKD. This CDR3 is built from 19 residues. CDR3 loop: CACDAASGGRIRDSDKPIF. In DNA, the CDR3 is TGTGCCTGTGACGCCGCTTCTGGGGGACGGATTCGGGATTCCGATAAACCCATCTTT.

Only a few counts were recorded for this clone. V and J are TRDV2 and TRDJ1; no clear D gene. The germline CDR1 and CDR2 sequences are GEAIGNYY and EKD. The CDR3 sequence is 14 residues long. V lost 1 base, J lost 0 bases, and 8 bases lay in between. This CDR3 reads CACDTLGHTDKLIF. For the CDR3, the DNA is TGTGCCTGTGACACTTTGGGCCACACCGATAAACTCATCTTT.

Points on this clone: A much larger clone differs from this one at a single base, so this may be a read error. The V and J genes are TRDV1 and TRDJ1; 7 bases match TRDD3. This CDR3 has 18 residues. V was clipped by 1 base and J by 0 bases; unmatched bases: 11. The germline V gene has CDR1 TSWWSYY and CDR2 QGS. The CDR3 DNA reads TGTGCTCTTGGGGAACGTCGCTGGGGGGTACGGTACACCGATAAACTCATCTTT. Translation gives CALGERRWGVRYTDKLIF.

There are a few counts of this clone. The rearrangement joins TRDV2 to TRDJ1; 12 nucleotides match TRDD3. The CDR3 runs to 17 residues. The germline CDR1 and CDR2 sequences are GEAIGNYY and EKD. Losses at the gene ends were 0 bases for V and 0 bases for J; bases not matched to a gene: 4. For the CDR3, the DNA is TGTGCCTGTGACACCCTGGGGGATACGTCGTACACCGATAAACTCATCTTT. Translated, it gives CACDTLGDTSYTDKLIF.

The table lists this clone with a few counts. The genes are TRDV2 and TRDJ1, with D perhaps assigned TRDD1 or TRDD3 (5 bases each). The length of the CDR3 is 13 residues. V dropped 0 bases and J dropped 7 bases, with 11 bases sitting between them. Germline CDR1 and CDR2: GEAIGNYY and EKD. CDR3 loop: CACDTERIVKLIF. In nucleotides, the CDR3 is TGTGCCTGTGACACCGAGAGGATAGTTAAACTCATCTTT.

This clone showed up just once. A far larger clone differs by one base, so this is likely a read error. In nucleotides, the CDR3 is TGTGCCTGTGACCCCATCGTTTTGGGGTCCCAGGGCTCCTGGGACACCCGACAGATGTTTTTC. This codes for CACDPIVLGSQGSWDTRQMFF. The chain employs TRDV2 and TRDJ3; possibly TRDD3 for D (5 bases). The ends were cut back, 3 bases at V and 0 bases at J, with 23 bases in the middle. The CDR3 spans 21 residues. Germline CDR1 reads GEAIGNYY; CDR2 reads EKD.

The chain is built from TRDV2 and TRDJ1; 7 bases line up with TRDD3. CDR3 size: 16 residues. V lost 2 bases and J lost 0; bases outside the gene matches: 8. Germline CDR1 is GEAIGNYY and CDR2 is EKD. The CDR3 region is CACDRLGDSYTDKLIF. The DNA of the CDR3 is TGTGCCTGTGACAGGTTGGGGGACTCGTACACCGATAAACTCATCTTT.

The V and J genes are TRDV2 and TRDJ1; D not resolved. The germline CDR1 and CDR2 sequences are GEAIGNYY and EKD. This CDR3 is built from 11 residues. V was cut by 5 bases and J by 5 bases, with 8 bases left in between. CDR3 region: CACGFADKLIF. The CDR3 region has the DNA TGTGCCTGTGGGTTTGCGGATAAACTCATCTTT.

Comments on this clone: Other DNA sequences in this sample translate to the same CDR3. The chain links TRDV2 to TRDJ2; 8 bases agree with TRDD3. The length of the CDR3 is 15 residues. Germline V gene data show CDR1 as GEAIGNYY and CDR2 as EKD. V was clipped by 0 bases and J by 6 bases; unmatched bases: 5. The chain's CDR3 is CACDTVGDTPAQLFF. The CDR3 DNA is TGTGCCTGTGACACCGTAGGGGATACTCCAGCACAACTCTTCTTT.

In DNA form, the CDR3 reads TGTGCCTGTGACTATACTGGGGGATACTGGGACACCCGACAGATGTTTTTC. Protein sequence: CACDYTGGYWDTRQMFF. V usage is TRDV2 and J usage is TRDJ3, with 11 bases that match TRDD3. From germline, CDR1 is GEAIGNYY and CDR2 EKD. The CDR3 contains 17 residues. Trimming removed 3 bases from V and 3 bases from J; junction bases left unmatched: 3.

As for this clone: This may be a read error: a much more frequent sequence differs by one nucleotide. J is TRDJ1 and V is TRDV2; 9 nucleotides line up with TRDD3. Per the germline V gene, CDR1 is GEAIGNYY and CDR2 is EKD. The V segment lost 3 bases and the J segment 0 bases; nucleotides outside the gene matches: 28. The CDR3 totals 23 residues. The CDR3 protein is CACDPVRGGDTPTKQSDTDKLIF. The CDR3 DNA follows: TGTGCCTGTGACCCCGTACGGGGGGGGGATACCCCAACGAAACAATCCGACACCGATAAACTCATCTTT.

The chain uses TRDV2 and TRDJ1; TRDD3 might be the D (6 bases). Trimming stripped 3 bases from V and 1 base from J, with 11 bases between. The CDR3 contains 14 residues. Germline loops: CDR1 GEAIGNYY, CDR2 EKD. CDR3 in amino acids: CACDALGVTDKLIF. The CDR3 DNA follows: TGTGCCTGTGACGCCTTGGGGGTCACCGATAAACTCATCTTT.

The CDR3 is CACDTLLGDTRKLIF. The CDR3 DNA is TGTGCCTGTGACACCCTACTGGGGGATACTCGTAAACTCATCTTT. V is TRDV2 and J is TRDJ1; TRDD3 matches at 12 bases. V lost 0 bases, J lost 7 bases, and 5 bases stayed unmatched. The CDR3 totals 15 residues. Germline V gene data show CDR1 as GEAIGNYY and CDR2 as EKD.

Only a few counts were recorded for this clone. The chain carries TRDV2 and TRDJ1, with D perhaps TRDD3 (5 bases). Trimming took 3 bases from V and 3 from J, leaving 16 bases between them. CDR3 length: 15 residues. CDR1 is GEAIGNYY and CDR2 is EKD in the germline V gene. The CDR3 DNA reads TGTGCCTGTGACGGGGCACTGGAGGGAGCCGATAAACTCATCTTT. As protein: CACDGALEGADKLIF.